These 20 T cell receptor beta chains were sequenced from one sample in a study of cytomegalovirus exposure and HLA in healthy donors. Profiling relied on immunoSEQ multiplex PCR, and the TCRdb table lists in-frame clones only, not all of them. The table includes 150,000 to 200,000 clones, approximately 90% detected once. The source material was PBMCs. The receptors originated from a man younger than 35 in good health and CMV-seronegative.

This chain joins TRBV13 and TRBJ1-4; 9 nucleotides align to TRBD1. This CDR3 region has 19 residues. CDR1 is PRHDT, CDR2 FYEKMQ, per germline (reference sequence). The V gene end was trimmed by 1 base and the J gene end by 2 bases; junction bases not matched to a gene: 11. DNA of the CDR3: TGTGCCAGCAGCTTAGCACAGGGGGCGAAAGGCGGGACTAATGAAAAACTGTTTTTT. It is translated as CASSLAQGAKGGTNEKLFF.

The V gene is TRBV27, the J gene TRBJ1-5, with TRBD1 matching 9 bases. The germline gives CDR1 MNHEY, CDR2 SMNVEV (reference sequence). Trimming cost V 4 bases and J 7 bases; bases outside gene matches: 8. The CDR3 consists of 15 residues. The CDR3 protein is CASSWSGTGFQPQHF. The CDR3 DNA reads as TGTGCCAGCAGTTGGTCCGGGACAGGGTTCCAGCCCCAGCATTTT.

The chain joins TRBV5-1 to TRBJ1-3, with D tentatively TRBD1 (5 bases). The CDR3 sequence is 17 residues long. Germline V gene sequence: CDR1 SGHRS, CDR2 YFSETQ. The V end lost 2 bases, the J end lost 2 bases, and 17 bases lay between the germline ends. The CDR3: CASSFFSAGGAGNTIYF. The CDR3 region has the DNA TGCGCCAGCAGCTTTTTTTCGGCGGGGGGAGCTGGAAACACCATATATTTT.

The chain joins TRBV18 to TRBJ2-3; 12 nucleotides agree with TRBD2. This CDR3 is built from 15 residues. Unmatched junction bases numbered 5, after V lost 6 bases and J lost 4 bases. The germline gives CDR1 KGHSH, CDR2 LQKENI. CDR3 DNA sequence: TGTGCCAGCTCCCGGACTAGCGGGACAGCAGATACGCAGTATTTT. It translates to CASSRTSGTADTQYF.

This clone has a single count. The CDR3 coding sequence is TGTGCCAGTAGTGACAGGCGACGGGGTCGGGGCAATGAGCAGTTCTTC. This codes for CASSDRRRGRGNEQFF. The chain recombines TRBV19 with TRBJ2-1; a possible D gene is TRBD1 (6 bases). V shed 5 bases and J shed 6 bases, with 20 bases lying between them. Germline V gene lookup returns CDR1 LNHDA and CDR2 SQIVND (reference sequence). The CDR3 consists of 16 residues. The complete variable domain, with remaining parts taken from reference TRBV19 and TRBJ2-1, reads DGGITQSPKYLFRKEGQNVTLSCEQNLNHDAMYWYRQDPGQGLRLIYYSQIVNDFQKGDIAEGYSVSREKKESFPLTVTSAQKNPTAFYLCASSDRRRGRGNEQFFGPGTRLTVL.

The CDR3 bases are TGTGCCAGTAGTATAACCCCAGGGGGACAGCCCCAGCATTTT. It encodes CASSITPGGQPQHF. The rearrangement uses TRBV19 and TRBJ1-5; TRBD1 matches 7 bases. CDR3 length: 14 residues. Germline CDR1 is LNHDA and CDR2 is SQIVND (reference sequence). V lost 2 bases and J lost 7; bases outside the gene matches: 5.

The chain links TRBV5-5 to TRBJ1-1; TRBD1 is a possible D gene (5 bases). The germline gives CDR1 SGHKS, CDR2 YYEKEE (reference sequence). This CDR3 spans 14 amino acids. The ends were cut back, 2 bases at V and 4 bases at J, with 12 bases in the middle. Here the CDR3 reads CASSFWGSVTEAFF. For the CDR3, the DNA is TGTGCCAGCAGCTTTTGGGGCAGCGTCACTGAAGCTTTCTTT.

The CDR3 DNA sequence: TGTGCCAGCAGTTCCGGACAGCTTTTGGGAGAGACCCAGTACTTC. Its protein is CASSSGQLLGETQYF. J is TRBJ2-5 and V is TRBV6-5, with D possibly being TRBD1 (6 bases). CDR1 is MNHEY and CDR2 is SVGAGI in the germline V gene. V was shortened by 4 bases and J by 4 bases, with 16 bases between the two germline ends. The CDR3 runs to 15 residues.

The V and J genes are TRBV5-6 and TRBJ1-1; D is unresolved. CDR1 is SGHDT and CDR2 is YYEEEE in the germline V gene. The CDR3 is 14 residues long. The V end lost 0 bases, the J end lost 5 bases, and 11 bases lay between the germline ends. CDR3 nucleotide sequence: TGTGCCAGCAGCTTGGTCAGGCAGCAAACTGAAGCTTTCTTT. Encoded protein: CASSLVRQQTEAFF.

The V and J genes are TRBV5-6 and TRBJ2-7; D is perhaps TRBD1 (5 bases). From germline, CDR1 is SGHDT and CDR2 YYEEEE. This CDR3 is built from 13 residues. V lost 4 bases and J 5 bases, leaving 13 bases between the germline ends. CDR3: CASSTDMPHEQYF. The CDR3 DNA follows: TGTGCCAGCAGCACGGACATGCCCCACGAGCAGTACTTC.

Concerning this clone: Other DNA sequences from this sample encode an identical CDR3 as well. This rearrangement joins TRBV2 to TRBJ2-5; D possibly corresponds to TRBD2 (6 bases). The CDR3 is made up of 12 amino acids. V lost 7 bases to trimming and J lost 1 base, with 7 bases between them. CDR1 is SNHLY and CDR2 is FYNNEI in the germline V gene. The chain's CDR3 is CASKAGQETQYF. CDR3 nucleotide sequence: TGTGCCAGCAAAGCGGGCCAAGAGACCCAGTACTTC.

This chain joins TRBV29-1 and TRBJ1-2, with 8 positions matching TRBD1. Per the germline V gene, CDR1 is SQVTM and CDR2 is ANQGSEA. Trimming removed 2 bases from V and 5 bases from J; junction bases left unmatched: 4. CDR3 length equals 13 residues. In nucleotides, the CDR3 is TGCAGCGTTGAACAGGGGGCGGGGTATGGCTACACCTTC. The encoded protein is CSVEQGAGYGYTF.

The CDR3 nucleotides read TGTGCCACCAGCAGCCCCCGGGACAGGCGGAATTCACCCCTCCACTTT. It is translated as CATSSPRDRRNSPLHF. The chain is built from TRBV15 and TRBJ1-6, with TRBD1 matching over 8 bases. The CDR3 is 16 amino acids. The junction had 8 bases not matched to a gene; V was cut back by 3 bases and J by 7 bases. Germline values: CDR1 LNHNV, CDR2 YYDKDF (reference sequence).

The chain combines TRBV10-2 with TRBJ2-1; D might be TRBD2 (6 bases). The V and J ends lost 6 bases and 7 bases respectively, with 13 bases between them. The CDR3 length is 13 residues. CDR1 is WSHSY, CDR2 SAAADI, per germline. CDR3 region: CASSRTAGNEQFF. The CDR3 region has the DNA TGCGCCAGCAGCCGCACCGCGGGGAATGAGCAGTTCTTC.

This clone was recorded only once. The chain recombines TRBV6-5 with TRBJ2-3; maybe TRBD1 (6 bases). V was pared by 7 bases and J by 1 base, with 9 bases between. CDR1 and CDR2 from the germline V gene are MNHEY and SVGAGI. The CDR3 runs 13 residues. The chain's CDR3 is CASTDRRTDTQYF. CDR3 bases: TGTGCCAGCACGGACAGACGCACAGATACGCAGTATTTT.

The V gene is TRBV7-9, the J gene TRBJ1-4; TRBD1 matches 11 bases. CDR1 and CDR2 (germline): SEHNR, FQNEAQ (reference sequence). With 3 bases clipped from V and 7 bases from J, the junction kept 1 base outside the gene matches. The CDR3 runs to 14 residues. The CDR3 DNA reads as TGTGCCAGCAGCTTCGGACAGGGGGCTGAAAAACTGTTTTTT. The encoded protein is CASSFGQGAEKLFF.

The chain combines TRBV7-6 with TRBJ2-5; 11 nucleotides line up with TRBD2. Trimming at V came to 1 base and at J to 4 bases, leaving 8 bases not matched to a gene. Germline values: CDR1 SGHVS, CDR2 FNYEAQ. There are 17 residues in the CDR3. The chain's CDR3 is CASSLGLAGMFRETQYF. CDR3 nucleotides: TGTGCCAGCAGCTTAGGACTAGCGGGAATGTTCCGAGAGACCCAGTACTTC. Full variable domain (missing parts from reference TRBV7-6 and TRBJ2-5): GAGVSQSPRYKVTKRGQDVALRCDPISGHVSLYWYRQALGQGPEFLTYFNYEAQQDKSGLPNDRFSAERPEGSISTLTIQRTEQRDSAMYRCASSLGLAGMFRETQYFGPGTRLLVL.

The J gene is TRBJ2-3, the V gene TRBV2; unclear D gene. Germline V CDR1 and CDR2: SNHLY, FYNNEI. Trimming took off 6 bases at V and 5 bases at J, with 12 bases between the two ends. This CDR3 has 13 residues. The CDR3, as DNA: TGTGCCAGCAGGACGGGTTTTGTAGATACGCAGTATTTT. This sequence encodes CASRTGFVDTQYF.

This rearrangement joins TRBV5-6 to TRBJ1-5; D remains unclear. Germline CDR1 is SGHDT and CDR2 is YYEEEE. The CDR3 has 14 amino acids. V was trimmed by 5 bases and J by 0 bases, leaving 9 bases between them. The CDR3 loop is CASSPGYSNQPQHF. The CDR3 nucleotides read TGTGCCAGCAGTCCGGGGTATAGCAATCAGCCCCAGCATTTT. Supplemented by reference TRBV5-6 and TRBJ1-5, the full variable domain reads DAGVTQSPTHLIKTRGQQVTLRCSPKSGHDTVSWYQQALGQGPQFIFQYYEEEERQRGNFPDRFSGHQFPNYSSELNVNALLLGDSALYLCASSPGYSNQPQHFGDGTRLSIL.

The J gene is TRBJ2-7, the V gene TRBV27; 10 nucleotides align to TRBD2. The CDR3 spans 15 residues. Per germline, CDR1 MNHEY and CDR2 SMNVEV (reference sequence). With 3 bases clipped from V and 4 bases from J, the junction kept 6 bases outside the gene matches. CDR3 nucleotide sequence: TGTGCCAGCAGTTTTGCTAGCGGGAGTTGGTACGAGCAGTACTTC. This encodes CASSFASGSWYEQYF.